A single sample gave rise to the 20 T cell receptor beta chains below, sequenced in a study of blood T cells in healthy people across ages. Using a J-beta primer mix together with a sample-barcoded 5' primer, a second PCR was run for about 7 to 12 cycles. TCRdb used MiXCR to reprocess the 5' RACE reads, holding one entry per CDR3 protein. Of roughly 700,000 distinct CDR3 sequences detected, approximately 25% appear once; the ten largest clones hold roughly a tenth. These same records also appear under a second study, on T cells of mothers and their children.

Sequenced sample: blood. The receptor source for this set is a boy younger than 18 in good health.

This chain uses TRBV5-1 with TRBJ2-5; 11 nucleotides match TRBD1. V gave up 0 bases and J gave up 4 bases; unmatched junction bases: 5. The CDR3 length is 16 residues. The germline gives CDR1 SGHRS, CDR2 YFSETQ. The CDR3 region is CASSLATGTGGETQYF. The CDR3 nucleotides are TGCGCCAGCAGCTTGGCCACAGGGACAGGGGGAGAGACCCAGTACTTC.

In this sample, this clonotype turned up once. The V and J genes are TRBV6-2 or TRBV6-3 and TRBJ1-1, with unresolved D. From germline, CDR1 is MNHEY and CDR2 SVGEGT. The CDR3 has 13 amino acids. Trimming left V 0 bases short and J 6 bases short, with 8 bases between. In DNA, the CDR3 is TGTGCCAGCAGTTACTCGAAGGGCGCTGAAGCTTTCTTT. It is translated as CASSYSKGAEAFF.

The CDR3 nucleotides are TGTGCCAGCAGCGCCCTGACAGTCACCGGGGAGCTGTTTTTT. Translation gives CASSALTVTGELFF. V and J are TRBV7-9 and TRBJ2-2; the D gene is possibly TRBD1 (5 bases). The CDR3 consists of 14 residues. With 5 bases removed from V and 4 bases from J, the gap between germline ends came to 11 bases. Per germline, CDR1 SEHNR and CDR2 FQNEAQ (reference sequence).

This clonotype was counted a few times. V usage is TRBV5-6 and J usage is TRBJ1-5; D is unresolved. The V end lost 3 bases, the J end lost 0 bases, and 7 bases lay between the germline ends. The CDR3 spans 14 residues. Germline V lookup: CDR1 SGHDT, CDR2 YYEEEE. CDR3: CASSSMYSNQPQHF. The CDR3 DNA reads as TGTGCCAGCAGCTCTATGTATAGCAATCAGCCCCAGCATTTT. Together with reference TRBV5-6 and TRBJ1-5, the CDR3 gives the full variable domain: DAGVTQSPTHLIKTRGQQVTLRCSPKSGHDTVSWYQQALGQGPQFIFQYYEEEERQRGNFPDRFSGHQFPNYSSELNVNALLLGDSALYLCASSSMYSNQPQHFGDGTRLSIL.

Only a few counts were recorded for this clonotype. The CDR3 here is CSVEGRGVDEQYF. The CDR3 coding sequence is TGCAGCGTTGAGGGACGGGGCGTCGACGAGCAGTACTTC. The rearrangement links TRBV29-1 to TRBJ2-5; possibly TRBD1 or TRBD2 for D (5 bases each). The J call is doubtful: the DNA matches TRBJ2-7 better. Germline V gives CDR1 SQVTM, CDR2 ANQGSEA. The CDR3 has 13 amino acids.

This clonotype has more than one count but fewer than ten. This chain joins TRBV5-6 and TRBJ1-1; maybe TRBD1 (5 bases). The length of the CDR3 is 12 residues. Germline CDR1 SGHDT, CDR2 YYEEEE. Trimming removed 4 bases from V and 8 bases from J, with 12 bases in between. The CDR3 DNA reads as TGTGCCAGCAGCGCGAGGGGTTTAGAAGCTTTCTTT. The encoded protein is CASSARGLEAFF.

The table lists this clonotype with a few counts. The rearrangement uses TRBV29-1 and TRBJ2-7; D is perhaps TRBD2 (6 bases). The CDR3 is 13 amino acids. CDR1 is SQVTM and CDR2 is ANQGSEA in the germline V gene. The V end lost 2 bases, the J end lost 7 bases, and 15 bases lay between the germline ends. The CDR3 sequence: CSVEYEGGTEQYF. The DNA of the CDR3 is TGCAGCGTTGAATATGAGGGCGGGACGGAGCAGTACTTC.

The chain carries TRBV24-1 and TRBJ2-3, with D tentatively TRBD1 (5 bases). The CDR3 covers 14 residues. Germline CDR1 is KGHDR and CDR2 is SFDVKD. V lost 7 bases, J lost 2 bases, and 12 bases lay in between. The CDR3 region is CATSLGAPTDTQYF. As DNA, the CDR3 is TGTGCCACCAGCCTAGGGGCCCCCACAGATACGCAGTATTTT.

The rearrangement uses TRBV3-1 and TRBJ2-7, with D possibly TRBD1 on 5 matching bases. V lost 5 bases and J lost 0, with 11 bases in between. This CDR3 has 14 residues. CDR1 is LGHDT and CDR2 is YNNKEL in the germline V gene (reference sequence). The CDR3 reads CASSSRQNSYEQYF. DNA for the CDR3: TGTGCCAGCAGCTCCCGACAGAACTCCTACGAGCAGTACTTC.

The chain couples TRBV4-3 to TRBJ1-2; D unclear. V gave up 0 bases and J gave up 2 bases, with 10 bases separating them. The CDR3 length is 15 residues. Germline assignment: CDR1 LGHNA and CDR2 YSLEER. CDR3: CASSQEVPANYGYTF. CDR3 sequence (DNA): TGCGCCAGCAGCCAAGAGGTTCCGGCAAACTATGGCTACACCTTC.

This clonotype showed up just a few times. The V and J genes are TRBV10-3 and TRBJ1-5, with 7 bases matching TRBD1. The germline CDR1 and CDR2 sequences are ENHRY and SYGVKD. V shed 8 bases and J 3 bases; nucleotides not matched to a gene: 4. There are 13 residues in the CDR3. CDR3 coding DNA: TGTGCCATCGGGGACAGCTTCAATCAGCCCCAGCATTTT. Its translation is CAIGDSFNQPQHF.

The chain employs TRBV12-3 or TRBV12-4 and TRBJ2-3; D might be TRBD1 (6 bases). The CDR3 spans 16 residues. Trimming shortened V by 5 bases and J by 0 bases, and 15 bases separated the two germline ends. The CDR3, as DNA: TGTGCCAGCAGTACCAGACAGGAAGCTAGCACAGATACGCAGTATTTT. It is translated as CASSTRQEASTDTQYF.

The CDR3 region is CSARGLAFSADTQYF. CDR3 sequence (DNA): TGCAGTGCCCGCGGACTAGCGTTTAGCGCAGATACGCAGTATTTT. J is TRBJ2-3 and V is TRBV20-1; 9 bases map to TRBD2. This CDR3 spans 15 amino acids. Trimming cost V 6 bases and J 4 bases; bases outside gene matches: 11. Germline V gives CDR1 DFQATT, CDR2 SNEGSKA (reference sequence).

This clonotype has a handful of counts. V and J are TRBV12-3 or TRBV12-4 and TRBJ2-1; D ambiguous. The CDR3 loop spans 16 amino acids. V was cut by 3 bases and J by 0 bases, with 12 bases left in between. CDR3 in amino acids: CASSLGRHSSYNEQFF. CDR3 nucleotide sequence: TGTGCCAGCAGTTTGGGCCGGCACAGCTCCTACAATGAGCAGTTCTTC.

In this sample, this clonotype turned up a few times. The chain employs TRBV6-2 or TRBV6-3 and TRBJ2-7, with a weak D call TRBD2 (5 bases). Germline-derived CDR1 and CDR2 are MNHEY and SVGEGT. Between the trimmed V and J ends, which lost 7 bases and 0 bases, there was a span of 13 bases. This CDR3 contains 14 residues. The CDR3 DNA reads TGTGCCAGCACCAGGACTGAGAGCTCCTACGAGCAGTACTTC. Its translation: CASTRTESSYEQYF.

The J gene is TRBJ1-3, the V gene TRBV7-2, with 10 positions matching TRBD1. The CDR3 has 16 residues. After removal of 2 bases from V and 2 bases from J, the junction contained 3 bases not matched to a gene. In germline, CDR1 is SGHTA, CDR2 FQGNSA. The DNA of the CDR3 is TGTGCCAGCAGCTTAACCGGGACAGGGGCTGGAAACACCATATATTTT. Translated, it gives CASSLTGTGAGNTIYF.

This clonotype was counted between two and nine times. The rearrangement links TRBV12-3 or TRBV12-4 to TRBJ2-7; D remains ambiguous. The CDR3 is 12 residues long. Trimming cost V 6 bases and J 1 base, with 7 bases left between them. As DNA, the CDR3 is TGTGCCAGCAGAACCCTATCCTACGAGCAGTACTTC. Translated: CASRTLSYEQYF.

The chain has TRBV12-3 or TRBV12-4 and TRBJ2-1; D is tentatively TRBD1 or TRBD2 (5 bases each). V was shortened by 3 bases and J by 5 bases, with 14 bases between the two germline ends. CDR3 length equals 15 residues. As DNA, the CDR3 is TGTGCCAGCAGTTTGTTCCGGGACCTACACAATGAGCAGTTCTTC. It specifies CASSLFRDLHNEQFF.

In its sample, this clonotype was seen a few times. J is TRBJ2-1 and V is TRBV20-1, with 11 positions matching TRBD2. V was pared by 5 bases and J by 5 bases, with 8 bases of the junction left unmatched. The CDR3 length is 15 residues. The germline V gene has CDR1 DFQATT and CDR2 SNEGSKA (reference sequence). The CDR3 here is CSAFRLAGYNNEQFF. In DNA, the CDR3 is TGCAGTGCTTTCAGACTAGCGGGATATAACAATGAGCAGTTCTTC.

The chain is built from TRBV6-5 and TRBJ2-1; the match to TRBD1 covers 10 bases. Germline CDR1 is MNHEY and CDR2 is SVGAGI. The trim removed 6 bases at V and 2 bases at J, leaving 1 base unmatched. There are 14 residues in the CDR3. Here the CDR3 reads CASRGTGAYNEQFF. In DNA, the CDR3 is TGTGCCAGCAGGGGGACAGGGGCCTACAATGAGCAGTTCTTC.